The 16 T cell receptor beta chains reported below all come from one sample, sequenced in a study of shared clonotypes between healthy human individuals. Sequencing used immunoSEQ multiplex PCR; TCRdb keeps in-frame clones, though not all of them. Altogether hundreds of thousands of clones are present, approximately 96% being singletons, with the ten largest covering over 0.1%. Naive CD8 cells lacked CD45RO, underwent positive selection for CCR7 and left out terminally differentiated effector memory CD45RA+ cells. The specimen was naive CD8+ T cells sorted from blood. The source is a woman in her twenties or thirties in good health.

Worth noting for this clone: Its ends do not fully match the called genes, so a read error is possible. V is TRBV5-1 and J is TRBJ2-1; a possible D gene is TRBD2 (8 bases). Germline CDR1 reads SGHRS; CDR2 reads YFSETQ. The CDR3 consists of 13 residues. Written as DNA, the CDR3 is TGCGCCAGCAGCCCAATAGCGGGACAGCCAAGTATCTTC. As protein: CASSPIAGQPSIF.

J is TRBJ2-3 and V is TRBV4-1; D is undetermined. V was clipped by 3 bases and J by 0 bases, with 7 bases between them. This CDR3 is 14 amino acids long. The V gene's germline CDR1 is MGHRA and CDR2 YSYEKL. The CDR3 coding sequence is TGCGCCAGCAGCCAGGCCTTTAGCACAGATACGCAGTATTTT. This translates into CASSQAFSTDTQYF.

V gene TRBV29-1 combines with J gene TRBJ1-2; D is possibly TRBD1 (5 bases). This CDR3 has 15 amino acids. V dropped 3 bases and J dropped 2 bases, with 16 bases sitting between them. Germline loops: CDR1 SQVTM, CDR2 ANQGSEA. The CDR3 sequence: CSVDLITDKNYGYTF. The CDR3 DNA sequence: TGCAGCGTTGATCTCATTACGGACAAGAACTATGGCTACACCTTC.

The V call is TRBV18, the J call TRBJ2-3; 11 nucleotides agree with TRBD2. The CDR3 extends over 16 amino acids. Germline V gene lookup returns CDR1 KGHSH and CDR2 LQKENI. The V gene end was trimmed by 2 bases and the J gene end by 3 bases; junction bases not matched to a gene: 4. This chain's CDR3 is CASSPSASGRTDTQYF. The CDR3 nucleotides are TGTGCCAGCTCACCATCGGCTAGCGGGAGGACAGATACGCAGTATTTT.

The rearrangement links TRBV21-1 to TRBJ2-7; TRBD1 is the table's D call, not checked against the DNA. TRBV21-1 represents a pseudogene. The CDR3 extends over 14 amino acids. DNA of the CDR3: TGTGCCAGCAGCAAAACAGGGGCGCCCTACGAGCAGTACTTC. Protein sequence: CASSKTGAPYEQYF.

This CDR3 reads CASSMGRATSYEQYF. The CDR3 DNA sequence: TGTGCCAGTAGTATGGGCAGGGCCACCTCCTACGAGCAGTACTTC. The V call is TRBV19, the J call TRBJ2-7; perhaps TRBD1 as D (5 bases). The CDR3 contains 15 residues. CDR1 and CDR2 (germline): LNHDA, SQIVND (reference sequence). Trimming shortened V by 3 bases and J by 0 bases, and 12 bases separated the two germline ends.

V is TRBV9 and J is TRBJ2-5; a weak D match, TRBD2 (5 bases). Germline loops: CDR1 SGDLS, CDR2 YYNGEE. V lost 0 bases and J lost 4, with 13 bases in between. This CDR3 has 15 amino acids. CDR3 loop: CASSVESREGETQYF. The CDR3 coding sequence is TGTGCCAGCAGCGTAGAGAGTCGAGAGGGAGAGACCCAGTACTTC.

The rearrangement links TRBV11-2 to TRBJ1-1, with D maybe TRBD1 (6 bases). CDR3 length equals 14 residues. The V gene lost 5 bases and the J gene lost 8 bases, with 18 bases spanning the gap. The germline gives CDR1 SGHAT, CDR2 FQNNGV. For the CDR3, the DNA is TGTGCCAGCAGCATACGACCACGACAGGCCGAAGCTTTCTTT. This sequence encodes CASSIRPRQAEAFF.

This rearrangement joins TRBV28 to TRBJ1-5; D not resolved. Per germline, CDR1 MDHEN and CDR2 SYDVKM. V shed 3 bases and J shed 0 bases, with 9 bases lying between them. The CDR3 spans 15 residues. CDR3 coding DNA: TGTGCCAGCAGTTTTGACGCTTATAGCAATCAGCCCCAGCATTTT. The encoded protein is CASSFDAYSNQPQHF.

J is TRBJ2-1 and V is TRBV7-2; tentative D call: TRBD2 (6 bases). CDR1 is SGHTA and CDR2 is FQGNSA in the germline V gene. The CDR3 consists of 15 residues. Trimming left V 8 bases short and J 0 bases short, with 14 bases between. The CDR3 reads CASSVTGSSYNEQFF. CDR3 DNA: TGTGCCAGCTCCGTAACCGGGAGCTCCTACAATGAGCAGTTCTTC.

On this clone itself: Other DNA sequences from this sample encode an identical CDR3 as well. The chain is built from TRBV7-9 and TRBJ2-7; D not resolved. The CDR3 consists of 13 residues. V was shortened by 4 bases and J by 1 base, with 8 bases between the two germline ends. The germline CDR1 and CDR2 sequences are SEHNR and FQNEAQ (reference sequence). The CDR3 sequence is CASSSRESYEQYF. The CDR3 nucleotides read TGTGCCAGCAGCTCCCGTGAATCCTACGAGCAGTACTTC.

The V and J genes are TRBV19 and TRBJ2-7; TRBD1 matches 7 bases. CDR3 length: 14 residues. Germline V CDR1 and CDR2: LNHDA, SQIVND (reference sequence). V shed 5 bases and J 4 bases; nucleotides not matched to a gene: 8. The CDR3 nucleotides are TGTGCCAGTAGTTTCGGGACAGCAACTTACGAGCAGTACTTC. This sequence encodes CASSFGTATYEQYF.

V is TRBV7-8 and J is TRBJ2-1; D not certain. The CDR3 runs to 11 residues. V shed 4 bases and J shed 7 bases, with 5 bases lying between them. Per germline, CDR1 SGHVS and CDR2 FQNEAQ. The CDR3 is CASSWINEQFF. CDR3 sequence (DNA): TGTGCCAGCAGCTGGATTAATGAGCAGTTCTTC.

The gene calls are TRBV5-4 and TRBJ2-3, with D possibly matching TRBD2 (7 bases). Germline V gene sequence: CDR1 SGHNT, CDR2 YYREEE (reference sequence). V lost 6 bases, J lost 4 bases, and 15 bases lay in between. The CDR3 loop spans 14 amino acids. This CDR3 reads CASTTGRGPDTQYF. The CDR3 coding sequence is TGTGCCAGCACCACCGGGCGGGGGCCAGATACGCAGTATTTT.

The gene calls are TRBV6-5 and TRBJ2-3; TRBD1 matches at 11 bases. Germline CDR1 MNHEY, CDR2 SVGAGI. The CDR3 spans 15 residues. J was trimmed by 3 bases and V by 6 bases; bases with no gene match: 5. The CDR3 here is CASRAGTGGTDTQYF. CDR3 sequence (DNA): TGTGCCAGCAGAGCCGGGACAGGGGGTACAGATACGCAGTATTTT.

This chain uses TRBV19 with TRBJ2-2, with D tentatively TRBD2 (5 bases). This CDR3 has 15 residues. Germline V gene sequence: CDR1 LNHDA, CDR2 SQIVND (reference sequence). Trimming cost V 7 bases and J 4 bases, with 16 bases left between them. The DNA for the CDR3 is TGTGCCAGTATCTCTCTGGAGGACTTCACCGGGGAGCTGTTTTTT. It is translated as CASISLEDFTGELFF.